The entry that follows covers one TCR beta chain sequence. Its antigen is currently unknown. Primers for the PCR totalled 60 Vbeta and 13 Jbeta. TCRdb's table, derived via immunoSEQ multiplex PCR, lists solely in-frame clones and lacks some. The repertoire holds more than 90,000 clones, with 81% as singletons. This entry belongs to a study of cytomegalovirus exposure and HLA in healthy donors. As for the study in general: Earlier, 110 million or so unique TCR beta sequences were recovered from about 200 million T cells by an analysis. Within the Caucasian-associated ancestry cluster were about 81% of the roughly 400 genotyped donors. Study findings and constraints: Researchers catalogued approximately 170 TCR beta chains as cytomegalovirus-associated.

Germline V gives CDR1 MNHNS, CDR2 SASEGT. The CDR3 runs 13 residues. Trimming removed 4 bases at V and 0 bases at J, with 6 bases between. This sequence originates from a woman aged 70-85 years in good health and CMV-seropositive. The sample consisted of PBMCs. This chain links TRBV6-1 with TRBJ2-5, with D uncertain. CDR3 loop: CASSATDQETQYF. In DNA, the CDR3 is TGTGCCAGCAGTGCTACAGACCAAGAGACCCAGTACTTC.